This TCR beta chain was identified during a study of blood T cell repertoires in COVID-19. Study as a whole: Samples representing acute and convalescent COVID-19 were sourced from the United States, Italy and Spain. In each case, the material was cDNA or gDNA derived from T cells, B-cell-depleted T cells, or PBMCs.

Study processing details: Amplification of reference gene primers was used by the study to estimate nucleated cell counts. Sequencing used immunoSEQ multiplex PCR; TCRdb keeps in-frame clones, though not all of them. The V and J calls and clone size were taken over from that table, and D and trimming were inferred from the DNA. Here the sample spans approximately 250,000 clones, 70% to 85% being singletons. Germline-derived CDR1 and CDR2 are SQVTM and ANQGSEA. This CDR3 spans 12 amino acids. V was clipped by 4 bases and J by 8 bases, with 14 bases between them. The chain is built from TRBV29-1 and TRBJ1-2; no clear D gene. The sequenced sample was peripheral blood. The source of this sequence is a man aged 35 to 55 who had recovered from COVID-19. The CDR3 DNA sequence: TGCAGCGTTGTAGCGGCAGGTCGAGGCTACACCTTC. This gives the protein CSVVAAGRGYTF.